The clone carrying this T cell receptor (beta chain) was observed a handful of times. This specimen belongs to a study of cytomegalovirus exposure and HLA in healthy donors. The CDR3 has 13 amino acids. Germline V gene lookup returns CDR1 SQVTM and CDR2 ANQGSEA. The V and J ends lost 7 bases and 9 bases, in that order; junction bases with no gene match: 5. Researchers ran the PCR with 60 Vbeta and 13 Jbeta primers. Method: immunoSEQ multiplex PCR; TCRdb's copy keeps in-frame clones and lacks some. This table holds roughly 180,000 clones, about 9% found once. The source is a woman between 25 and 40 years old in good health and CMV-seropositive. The specimen was PBMCs. The chain joins TRBV29-1 to TRBJ2-1; TRBD2 matches 14 bases. The CDR3 region is CSASGTSGSEQFF. The DNA of the CDR3 is TGCAGCGCCTCCGGGACTAGCGGGAGTGAGCAGTTCTTC.